Below are 21 T cell receptor beta chains sequenced from a single sample in a study of shared clonotypes between healthy human individuals. The assay was immunoSEQ multiplex PCR, and TCRdb's table has in-frame clones only and misses some. The sample contains over 2 million clones, 80% to 95% of which appear only once. The sequencing sample was made of naive CD4+ T cells from PBMCs. Subset of the sample: CD45RA+ positively selected. These receptors were obtained from a man aged 18 to 30 in good health. Some clones in this sample may be carry-over from other donors' samples.

Only one count was recorded for this clone. The CDR3 sequence: CASSRWTSDTNYGYTF. CDR3 DNA: TGTGCCAGCAGCCGCTGGACATCAGATACTAACTATGGCTACACCTTC. V gene TRBV11-2 combines with J gene TRBJ1-2; perhaps TRBD1 as D (5 bases). Trimming took off 5 bases at V and 0 bases at J, with 16 bases between the two ends. This CDR3 contains 16 residues. In germline, CDR1 is SGHAT, CDR2 FQNNGV.

The CDR3 DNA reads as TGCGCCAGCAGCTTGGTGCCCGATATTCAGCCCCAGCATTTT. Encoded protein: CASSLVPDIQPQHF. This rearrangement joins TRBV5-1 to TRBJ1-5; no firm D call. CDR1 and CDR2 from the germline V gene are SGHRS and YFSETQ. V was clipped by 0 bases and J by 6 bases, with 10 bases between them. This CDR3 has 14 residues.

The rearrangement links TRBV2 to TRBJ1-4, with 8 bases fitting TRBD1. CDR3 size: 14 residues. From germline, CDR1 is SNHLY and CDR2 FYNNEI. V was clipped by 6 bases and J by 6 bases; unmatched bases: 6. The CDR3 DNA is TGTGCCAGCAGAGCCGGGACAGGCTATGAAAAACTGTTTTTT. Its translation is CASRAGTGYEKLFF.

This chain uses TRBV5-6 with TRBJ1-1; D unresolved. Germline V lookup: CDR1 SGHDT, CDR2 YYEEEE. The CDR3 has 12 residues. V was trimmed by 3 bases and J by 11 bases, leaving 14 bases between them. The CDR3 DNA is TGTGCCAGCAGCTCGGAGGGTGCGGGGGCTTTCTTT. Its protein is CASSSEGAGAFF.

The chain carries TRBV5-6 and TRBJ2-1, with D perhaps TRBD1 or TRBD2 (5 bases each). Looked up from germline, CDR1 is SGHDT and CDR2 is YYEEEE. V shed 2 bases and J shed 9 bases, with 9 bases lying between them. The CDR3 covers 12 residues. The CDR3 DNA reads as TGTGCCAGCAGCTTCGGGGCGGGTGAGCAGTTCTTC. As protein: CASSFGAGEQFF.

A note on this clone: At one boundary the junction diverges from the germline segment, which might be a read error. V is TRBV18 and J is TRBJ2-7; 11 nucleotides agree with TRBD2. CDR3 length equals 15 residues. CDR1 is KGHSH and CDR2 is LQKENI in the germline V gene. DNA for the CDR3: TGTGCCAGCTCCCCACTAGCGGGAGCTCGTGACGAGCAGTACTTC. Its translation is CASSPLAGARDEQYF.

The rearrangement links TRBV6-1 to TRBJ2-5, with 7 nucleotides matching TRBD2. In germline, CDR1 is MNHNS, CDR2 SASEGT. With 4 bases clipped from V and 5 bases from J, the junction kept 4 bases outside the gene matches. The length of the CDR3 is 13 residues. CDR3 nucleotides: TGTGCCAGCAGTGTAGCGGGTTTGGAGACCCAGTACTTC. Translated: CASSVAGLETQYF.

This chain joins TRBV9 and TRBJ2-3; no clear D. CDR3 length: 13 amino acids. From germline, CDR1 is SGDLS and CDR2 YYNGEE. V lost 2 bases and J 6 bases, leaving 10 bases between the germline ends. The CDR3 coding sequence is TGTGCCAGCAGCGTCGGACCCATCGATACGCAGTATTTT. Translating it yields CASSVGPIDTQYF.

The rearrangement links TRBV11-1 to TRBJ2-7; TRBD1 is a possible D gene (6 bases). Germline values: CDR1 SGHAT, CDR2 FQDESV (reference sequence). The CDR3 length is 14 residues. V was shortened by 3 bases and J by 0 bases, with 9 bases between the two germline ends. The CDR3 DNA follows: TGTGCCAGCAGCTTTATGGGGGCCTCCTACGAGCAGTACTTC. It translates to CASSFMGASYEQYF.

The genes are TRBV5-1 and TRBJ1-1, with D perhaps TRBD1 (6 bases). The CDR3 is 14 residues long. CDR1 and CDR2 from the germline V gene are SGHRS and YFSETQ. The V gene lost 2 bases and the J gene lost 7 bases, with 15 bases spanning the gap. This chain's CDR3 is CASSLQGGSDEAFF. In nucleotides, the CDR3 is TGCGCCAGCAGCTTACAAGGGGGGTCGGATGAAGCTTTCTTT.

The chain has TRBV19 and TRBJ2-2; 10 nucleotides align to TRBD1. Per germline, CDR1 LNHDA and CDR2 SQIVND (reference sequence). The CDR3 sequence is 13 residues long. In DNA form, the CDR3 reads TGTGTTGTGGGACAGGGGACCACCGGGGAGCTGTTTTTT. It is translated as CVVGQGTTGELFF.

This sequence joins TRBV4-2 and TRBJ1-1; no clear D gene. The CDR3 contains 16 residues. V dropped 1 base and J dropped 1 base, with 13 bases sitting between them. Germline V gene sequence: CDR1 LGHNA, CDR2 YNFKEQ. This chain's CDR3 is CASSQARPGKNTEAFF. CDR3 coding DNA: TGTGCCAGCAGCCAAGCCCGGCCCGGGAAGAACACTGAAGCTTTCTTT.

The gene calls are TRBV6-5 and TRBJ1-6; D remains ambiguous. Per the germline V gene, CDR1 is MNHEY and CDR2 is SVGAGI. V lost 4 bases and J 5 bases, leaving 12 bases between the germline ends. CDR3 length equals 15 residues. CDR3 bases: TGTGCCAGCAGTTCCGACATTGTCGATAATTCACCCCTCCACTTT. Protein: CASSSDIVDNSPLHF.

V is TRBV25-1 and J is TRBJ2-7; 8 bases align to TRBD2. V was pared by 6 bases and J by 5 bases, with 12 bases of the junction left unmatched. The CDR3 loop spans 15 amino acids. Germline V lookup: CDR1 MGHDK, CDR2 SYGVNS. The CDR3 DNA sequence: TGTGCCAGCAGCCCGTTTCGGGGGGGCAGGAACGAGCAGTACTTC. It codes for CASSPFRGGRNEQYF.

The chain joins TRBV7-2 to TRBJ2-1; no reliable D call. The CDR3 length is 13 residues. Trimming removed 5 bases at V and 8 bases at J, with 13 bases between. Germline V gene lookup returns CDR1 SGHTA and CDR2 FQGNSA. For the CDR3, the DNA is TGTGCCAGCAGCCCAGCAATGGGTCATGAGCAGTTCTTC. This sequence encodes CASSPAMGHEQFF.

The rearrangement links TRBV5-6 to TRBJ2-7, with D unclear. Germline V gene lookup returns CDR1 SGHDT and CDR2 YYEEEE. Trimming shortened V by 4 bases and J by 7 bases, and 9 bases separated the two germline ends. The CDR3 extends over 11 amino acids. The CDR3 spells CASSTNREQYF. The CDR3 DNA is TGTGCCAGCAGCACGAATAGGGAGCAGTACTTC.

The V gene is TRBV5-1, the J gene TRBJ2-7; weak D call: TRBD2 (6 bases). This CDR3 has 14 residues. Trimming cost V 1 base and J 3 bases, with 11 bases left between them. Germline values: CDR1 SGHRS, CDR2 YFSETQ. For the CDR3, the DNA is TGCGCCAGCAGCTTGATTGGGACTCACTACGAGCAGTACTTC. It encodes CASSLIGTHYEQYF.

The chain employs TRBV5-4 and TRBJ2-5; the D gene could be TRBD1 or TRBD2 (5 bases each). V lost 4 bases, J lost 7 bases, and 20 bases lay in between. Germline CDR1 reads SGHNT; CDR2 reads YYREEE (reference sequence). The CDR3 consists of 15 residues. For the CDR3, the DNA is TGTGCCAGCAGCAACCGGGACGGATCCCAGGCGACCCAGTACTTC. Translation: CASSNRDGSQATQYF.

The genes are TRBV28 and TRBJ2-7; D unresolved. The CDR3 sequence is 13 residues long. V shed 4 bases and J shed 2 bases, with 9 bases lying between them. CDR1 and CDR2 (germline): MDHEN, SYDVKM. The CDR3 DNA reads as TGTGCCAGCAGTTATGACAAAACCTACGAGCAGTACTTC. Amino acid sequence: CASSYDKTYEQYF. Complete variable domain (other parts from reference TRBV28 and TRBJ2-7): DVKVTQSSRYLVKRTGEKVFLECVQDMDHENMFWYRQDPGLGLRLIYFSYDVKMKEKGDIPEGYSVSREKKERFSLILESASTNQTSMYLCASSYDKTYEQYFGPGTRLTVT.

The chain has TRBV11-2 and TRBJ2-1; 8 bases are a match to TRBD2. From germline, CDR1 is SGHAT and CDR2 FQNNGV. V dropped 3 bases and J dropped 5; count of bases not matched to a gene: 12. CDR3 length: 17 amino acids. This chain's CDR3 is CASSFRGAGGPDNEQFF. The DNA of the CDR3 is TGTGCCAGCAGCTTCAGAGGCGCGGGAGGCCCCGACAATGAGCAGTTCTTC.

The genes are TRBV2 and TRBJ2-3; D is undetermined. Germline-derived CDR1 and CDR2 are SNHLY and FYNNEI. The CDR3 extends over 16 amino acids. Trimming removed 7 bases from V and 1 base from J, with 18 bases in between. The CDR3 nucleotides read TGTGCCAGCATGTCGCAGACTCCAAGGGGCACAGATACGCAGTATTTT. Its translation is CASMSQTPRGTDTQYF. The complete variable domain, with remaining parts taken from reference TRBV2 and TRBJ2-3, reads EPEVTQTPSHQVTQMGQEVILRCVPISNHLYFYWYRQILGQKVEFLVSFYNNEISEKSEIFDDQFSVERPDGSNFTLKIRSTKLEDSAMYFCASMSQTPRGTDTQYFGPGTRLTVL.